The 21 T cell receptor beta chains in this list originate from one sample, sequenced in a study of blood T cell repertoires in COVID-19. Assay used: immunoSEQ multiplex PCR; TCRdb lists only in-frame clones, some missing. The repertoire holds around 50,000 clones, with 82% as singletons. Sequenced: peripheral blood. These receptors all come from a middle-aged man with acute or convalescent COVID-19.

This clone was found a few times. V is TRBV3-1 (or the pseudogene TRBV3-2) and J is TRBJ1-3, with a weak D call TRBD1 (6 bases). V gave up 4 bases and J gave up 3 bases, with 10 bases separating them. Germline values: CDR1 LGHDT, CDR2 YNNKEL (reference sequence). This CDR3 comprises 14 residues. CDR3 in amino acids: CASSPTGLGNTIYF. The CDR3 nucleotides are TGTGCCAGCAGCCCAACAGGGCTTGGAAACACCATATATTTT.

This clone has only a few counts. The J gene is TRBJ1-2, the V gene TRBV5-1; 9 bases are a match to TRBD1. This CDR3 is 15 amino acids long. The germline V gene has CDR1 SGHRS and CDR2 YFSETQ. Losses at the gene ends were 4 bases for V and 1 base for J; bases not matched to a gene: 5. The CDR3 DNA sequence: TGCGCCAGCAGCACGCAGGGACAGGGTAACTATGGCTACACCTTC. This sequence encodes CASSTQGQGNYGYTF. The variable domain in full, completed from reference TRBV5-1 and TRBJ1-2, reads KAGVTQTPRYLIKTRGQQVTLSCSPISGHRSVSWYQQTPGQGLQFLFEYFSETQRNKGNFPGRFSGRQFSNSRSEMNVSTLELGDSALYLCASSTQGQGNYGYTFGSGTRLTVV.

This clone was recorded a few times. The rearrangement uses TRBV6-6 and TRBJ2-7; 9 bases match TRBD2. Germline CDR1 and CDR2: MNHNY and SVGAGI (reference sequence). The CDR3 loop spans 14 amino acids. The J segment lost 4 bases and the V segment lost 2 bases, leaving 3 bases of the junction unmatched. CDR3 in DNA: TGTGCCAGCAGTTACCTAGCGGGGCCTTACGAGCAGTACTTC. It translates to CASSYLAGPYEQYF.

The chain has TRBV19 and TRBJ1-1, with TRBD1 matching over 7 bases. Germline CDR1 and CDR2: LNHDA and SQIVND (reference sequence). The CDR3 extends over 14 amino acids. Trimming removed 5 bases from V and 4 bases from J; junction bases left unmatched: 7. CDR3 coding DNA: TGTGCCAGTAGTCCCGCCCAGGGGGGCACTGAAGCTTTCTTT. Its protein is CASSPAQGGTEAFF.

The genes are TRBV6-5 and TRBJ1-2, with a possible D match to TRBD1 (6 bases). Germline V CDR1 and CDR2: MNHEY, SVGAGI. The CDR3 has 15 amino acids. With 8 bases removed from V and 8 bases from J, the gap between germline ends came to 24 bases. The DNA for the CDR3 is TGTGCCAGCCGGGACACCACGAGATTTAAGGGAGGCTACACCTTC. This sequence encodes CASRDTTRFKGGYTF.

This chain connects TRBV28 to TRBJ2-7; TRBD2 might be the D (6 bases). This CDR3 is built from 11 residues. Germline CDR1 is MDHEN and CDR2 is SYDVKM. Here the CDR3 reads CTTTGVYEQYF. For the CDR3, the DNA is TGTACAACCACGGGGGTGTACGAGCAGTACTTC.

The V gene is TRBV19, the J gene TRBJ1-3; 7 bases are a match to TRBD1. CDR1 LNHDA and CDR2 SQIVND come from the germline V gene (reference sequence). The CDR3 length is 18 residues. V lost 3 bases, J lost 0 bases, and 11 bases stayed unmatched. The chain's CDR3 is CASSIQVAGTVSGNTIYF. DNA for the CDR3: TGTGCCAGTAGTATCCAAGTAGCCGGGACAGTCTCTGGAAACACCATATATTTT.

This clone was seen at least ten times. The V call is TRBV9, the J call TRBJ2-1; 11 bases are a match to TRBD2. Per the germline V gene, CDR1 is SGDLS and CDR2 is YYNGEE. With 4 bases clipped from V and 4 bases from J, the junction kept 7 bases outside the gene matches. The CDR3 runs to 16 residues. The CDR3 DNA reads TGTGCCAGCAGCCCCCGGGTAGCGGGGGGGTACAATGAGCAGTTCTTC. Its translation: CASSPRVAGGYNEQFF.

The chain uses TRBV2 and TRBJ1-1; D call uncertain. The V gene's germline CDR1 is SNHLY and CDR2 FYNNEI. V gave up 4 bases and J gave up 3 bases, with 3 bases separating them. This CDR3 has 11 residues. CDR3 coding DNA: TGTGCCAGCAGTGTATACACTGAAGCTTTCTTT. This gives the protein CASSVYTEAFF.

The CDR3 sequence: CASSLGPQRDEQYF. The CDR3 DNA is TGTGCCAGCAGCTTGGGCCCCCAGAGGGACGAGCAGTACTTC. V is TRBV5-4 and J is TRBJ2-7; D may be TRBD2 (5 bases). The CDR3 covers 14 residues. V shed 0 bases and J shed 5 bases, with 12 bases lying between them. The V gene's germline CDR1 is SGHNT and CDR2 YYREEE (reference sequence).

V is TRBV5-5 and J is TRBJ2-3; tentatively, D is TRBD2 (7 bases). The CDR3 contains 13 residues. Germline values: CDR1 SGHKS, CDR2 YYEKEE (reference sequence). V lost 4 bases and J lost 4, with 10 bases in between. The CDR3 is CASSGGGADTQYF. Written as DNA, the CDR3 is TGTGCCAGCAGCGGAGGGGGGGCAGATACGCAGTATTTT.

This clone is a singleton in its sample. The rearrangement links TRBV7-2 to TRBJ2-5, with no clear D. Germline assignment: CDR1 SGHTA and CDR2 FQGNSA. Trimming cost V 2 bases and J 3 bases, with 7 bases left between them. The CDR3 loop spans 13 amino acids. CDR3 sequence reads: CASSLPGKETQYF. In DNA, the CDR3 is TGTGCCAGCAGCTTACCAGGAAAAGAGACCCAGTACTTC. Filled out from reference TRBV7-2 and TRBJ2-5, the complete variable domain reads GAGVSQSPSNKVTEKGKDVELRCDPISGHTALYWYRQSLGQGLEFLIYFQGNSAPDKSGLPSDRFSAERTGGSVSTLTIQRTQQEDSAVYLCASSLPGKETQYFGPGTRLLVL.

This clone was counted a single time. V usage is TRBV2 and J usage is TRBJ1-6, with D unresolved. CDR1 is SNHLY, CDR2 FYNNEI, per germline. This CDR3 contains 11 residues. V was clipped by 4 bases and J by 9 bases, with 4 bases between them. The CDR3: CASSGGSPLHF. CDR3 DNA: TGTGCCAGCAGTGGAGGTTCACCCCTCCACTTT.

The genes are TRBV18 and TRBJ2-7; 8 positions agree with TRBD1. The V segment lost 6 bases and the J segment 3 bases; nucleotides outside the gene matches: 7. This CDR3 contains 14 residues. Germline values: CDR1 KGHSH, CDR2 LQKENI. Written as DNA, the CDR3 is TGTGCCAGCTCGAGGGACAGGCAAAACTACGAGCAGTACTTC. Translated, it gives CASSRDRQNYEQYF.

The chain carries TRBV10-1 and TRBJ2-1; 11 positions match TRBD2. Germline assignment: CDR1 WNHNN and CDR2 SYGVQD (reference sequence). Losses at the gene ends were 5 bases for V and 6 bases for J; bases not matched to a gene: 6. This CDR3 is 15 amino acids long. The CDR3, as DNA: TGCGCCAGCAGTCCCACTAGCGGGGGTTTCAATGAGCAGTTCTTC. It encodes CASSPTSGGFNEQFF.

J is TRBJ2-5 and V is TRBV11-2; the D gene is possibly TRBD1 (8 bases). V was trimmed by 5 bases and J by 4 bases, leaving 17 bases between them. The CDR3 covers 15 residues. Germline-derived CDR1 and CDR2 are SGHAT and FQNNGV. As DNA, the CDR3 is TGTGCCAGCAGCCGAAGGACAGGGAGGGCAGAGACCCAGTACTTC. Its translation is CASSRRTGRAETQYF.

This clone was seen once. The V gene is TRBV24-1, the J gene TRBJ2-1; D perhaps matches TRBD2 (6 bases). CDR3 length: 12 residues. The V end was cut by 10 bases, the J end by 9 bases, with 15 bases between. The germline gives CDR1 KGHDR, CDR2 SFDVKD. CDR3 bases: TGTGCCACGATGGAGGTGGGAGGTGAGCAGTTCTTC. Amino acid sequence: CATMEVGGEQFF.

This clone was detected only a few times. The chain couples TRBV29-1 to TRBJ2-7; 9 bases fit TRBD1. J was trimmed by 5 bases and V by 3 bases; bases with no gene match: 2. CDR3 length: 12 residues. CDR1 SQVTM and CDR2 ANQGSEA come from the germline V gene. This CDR3 reads CSVDDRGDEQYF. As DNA, the CDR3 is TGCAGCGTTGACGACAGGGGGGACGAGCAGTACTTC.

The V call is TRBV4-3, the J call TRBJ1-6; maybe TRBD1 (5 bases). V lost 4 bases, J lost 0 bases, and 10 bases lay in between. The CDR3 runs 16 residues. Germline assignment: CDR1 LGHNA and CDR2 YSLEER. The DNA of the CDR3 is TGCGCCAGCAGCCTACAGGAGAGCTCCTATAATTCACCCCTCCACTTT. As protein: CASSLQESSYNSPLHF.

This chain links TRBV4-1 with TRBJ1-5, with D possibly matching TRBD1 (6 bases). V gave up 1 base and J gave up 5 bases, with 12 bases separating them. The CDR3 consists of 15 residues. Per germline, CDR1 MGHRA and CDR2 YSYEKL. The DNA for the CDR3 is TGCGCCAGCAGCCAAGGGACAGTGTCTTATCAGCCCCAGCATTTT. Its protein is CASSQGTVSYQPQHF.

The chain employs TRBV12-5 and TRBJ2-2; TRBD1 might be the D (5 bases). This CDR3 region has 16 residues. In germline, CDR1 is LGHNT, CDR2 FRNRAP. V shed 6 bases and J shed 0 bases, with 14 bases lying between them. CDR3 residues: CASGLNRPPNTGELFF. The CDR3 bases are TGTGCTAGTGGACTCAACAGGCCACCGAACACCGGGGAGCTGTTTTTT.